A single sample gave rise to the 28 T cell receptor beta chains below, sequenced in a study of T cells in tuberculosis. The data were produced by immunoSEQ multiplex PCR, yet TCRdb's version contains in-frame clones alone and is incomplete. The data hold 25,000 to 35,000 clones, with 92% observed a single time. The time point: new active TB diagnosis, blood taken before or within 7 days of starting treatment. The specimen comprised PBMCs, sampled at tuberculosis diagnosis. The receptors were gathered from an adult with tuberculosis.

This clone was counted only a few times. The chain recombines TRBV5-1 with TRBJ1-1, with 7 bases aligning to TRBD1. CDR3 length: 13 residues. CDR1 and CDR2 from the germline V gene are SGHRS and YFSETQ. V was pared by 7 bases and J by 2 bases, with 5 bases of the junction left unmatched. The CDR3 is CASRGQANTEAFF. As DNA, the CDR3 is TGCGCCAGCCGAGGACAGGCAAACACTGAAGCTTTCTTT. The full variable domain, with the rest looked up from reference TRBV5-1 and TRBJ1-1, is KAGVTQTPRYLIKTRGQQVTLSCSPISGHRSVSWYQQTPGQGLQFLFEYFSETQRNKGNFPGRFSGRQFSNSRSEMNVSTLELGDSALYLCASRGQANTEAFFGQGTRLTVV.

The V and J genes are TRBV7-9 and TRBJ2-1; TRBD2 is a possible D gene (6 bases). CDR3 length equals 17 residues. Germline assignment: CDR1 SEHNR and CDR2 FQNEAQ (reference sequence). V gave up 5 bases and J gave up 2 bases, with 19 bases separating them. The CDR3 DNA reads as TGTGCCAGCAGCCTAAGTGGTCTAGCGCTAACCTACAATGAGCAGTTCTTC. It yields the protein CASSLSGLALTYNEQFF.

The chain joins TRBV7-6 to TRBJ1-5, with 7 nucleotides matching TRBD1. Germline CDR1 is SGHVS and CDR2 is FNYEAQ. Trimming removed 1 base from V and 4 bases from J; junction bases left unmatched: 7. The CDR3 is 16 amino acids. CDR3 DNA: TGTGCCAGCAGCTTAGAAAGCTACAGGGGAAATCAGCCCCAGCATTTT. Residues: CASSLESYRGNQPQHF.

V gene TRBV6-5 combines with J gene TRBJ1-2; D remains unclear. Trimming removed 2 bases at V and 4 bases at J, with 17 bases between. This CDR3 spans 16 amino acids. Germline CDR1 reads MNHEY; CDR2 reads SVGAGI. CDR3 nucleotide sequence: TGTGCCAGCAGTTACGGTAGAGGGCCGGGCGGCTATGGCTACACCTTC. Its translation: CASSYGRGPGGYGYTF.

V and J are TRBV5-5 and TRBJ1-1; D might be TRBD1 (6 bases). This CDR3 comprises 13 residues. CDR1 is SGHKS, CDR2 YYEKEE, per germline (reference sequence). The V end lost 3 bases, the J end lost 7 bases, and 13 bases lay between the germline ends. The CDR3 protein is CASSSSRQVEAFF. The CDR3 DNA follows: TGTGCCAGCAGCTCATCGAGACAGGTTGAAGCTTTCTTT.

The DNA of the CDR3 is TGCGCCAGCAGCCAGAGGGAGGGAGATCAGCCCCAGCATTTT. Its protein is CASSQREGDQPQHF. The genes are TRBV4-1 and TRBJ1-5; D not resolved. CDR1 and CDR2 from the germline V gene are MGHRA and YSYEKL. Trimming stripped 3 bases from V and 5 bases from J, with 11 bases between. The CDR3 contains 14 residues.

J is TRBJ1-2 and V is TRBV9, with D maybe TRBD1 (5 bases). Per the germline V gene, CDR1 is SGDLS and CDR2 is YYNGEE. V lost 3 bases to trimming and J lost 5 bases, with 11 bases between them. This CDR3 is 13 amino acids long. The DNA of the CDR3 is TGTGCCAGCAGCGCACAGACAGAATATGGCTACACCTTC. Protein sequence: CASSAQTEYGYTF.

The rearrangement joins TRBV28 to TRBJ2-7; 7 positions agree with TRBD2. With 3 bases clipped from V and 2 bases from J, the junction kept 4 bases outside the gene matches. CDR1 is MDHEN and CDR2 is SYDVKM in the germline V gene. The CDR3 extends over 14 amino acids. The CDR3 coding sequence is TGTGCCAGCAGTTTTCTTGCGGGAGCCTACGAGCAGTACTTC. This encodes CASSFLAGAYEQYF.

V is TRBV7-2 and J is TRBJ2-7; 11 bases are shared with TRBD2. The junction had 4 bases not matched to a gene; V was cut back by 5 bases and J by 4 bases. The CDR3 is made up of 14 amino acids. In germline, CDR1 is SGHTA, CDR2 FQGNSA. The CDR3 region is CASSRGLAAYEQYF. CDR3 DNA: TGTGCCAGCAGCCGGGGACTAGCGGCTTACGAGCAGTACTTC.

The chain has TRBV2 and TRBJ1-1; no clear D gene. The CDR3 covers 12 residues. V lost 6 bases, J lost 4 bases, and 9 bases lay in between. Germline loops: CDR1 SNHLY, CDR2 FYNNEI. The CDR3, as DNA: TGTGCCAGCAGGAGGGTGGGCACTGAAGCTTTCTTT. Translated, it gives CASRRVGTEAFF.

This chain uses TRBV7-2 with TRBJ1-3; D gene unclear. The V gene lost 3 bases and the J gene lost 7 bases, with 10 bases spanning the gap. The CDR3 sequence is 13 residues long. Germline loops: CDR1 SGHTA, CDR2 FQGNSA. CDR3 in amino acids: CASSFVTGNTIYF. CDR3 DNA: TGTGCCAGCAGCTTTGTGACGGGGAACACCATATATTTT. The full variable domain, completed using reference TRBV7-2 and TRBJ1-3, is GAGVSQSPSNKVTEKGKDVELRCDPISGHTALYWYRQSLGQGLEFLIYFQGNSAPDKSGLPSDRFSAERTGGSVSTLTIQRTQQEDSAVYLCASSFVTGNTIYFGEGSWLTVV.

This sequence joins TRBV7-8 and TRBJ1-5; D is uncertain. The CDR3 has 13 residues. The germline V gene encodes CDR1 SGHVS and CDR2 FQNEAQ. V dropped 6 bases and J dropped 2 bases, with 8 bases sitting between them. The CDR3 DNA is TGTGCCAGCAGTTCAGGCCGCAATCAGCCCCAGCATTTT. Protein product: CASSSGRNQPQHF.

The CDR3 region is CASSEDNRGLTYGYTF. The CDR3 coding sequence is TGTGCCAGCAGTGAAGACAACAGGGGGCTTACCTATGGCTACACCTTC. The chain employs TRBV6-1 and TRBJ1-2, with 9 bases that match TRBD1. The V gene's germline CDR1 is MNHNS and CDR2 SASEGT. The CDR3 has 16 amino acids. V gave up 1 base and J gave up 4 bases; unmatched junction bases: 7.

The CDR3 is CASSPQPGAYEQYF. The DNA of the CDR3 is TGTGCCAGCAGCCCCCAGCCGGGAGCCTACGAGCAGTACTTC. The chain recombines TRBV9 with TRBJ2-7; D perhaps matches TRBD2 (6 bases). Per the germline V gene, CDR1 is SGDLS and CDR2 is YYNGEE. V was cut by 4 bases and J by 2 bases, with 13 bases left in between. The CDR3 consists of 14 residues.

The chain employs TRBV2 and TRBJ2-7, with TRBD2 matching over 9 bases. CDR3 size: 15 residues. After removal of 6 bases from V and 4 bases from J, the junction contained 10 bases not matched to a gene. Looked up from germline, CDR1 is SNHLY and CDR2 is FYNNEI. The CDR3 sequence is CASSPAGGKIYEQYF. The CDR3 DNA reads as TGTGCCAGCAGCCCCGCGGGAGGGAAAATATACGAGCAGTACTTC.

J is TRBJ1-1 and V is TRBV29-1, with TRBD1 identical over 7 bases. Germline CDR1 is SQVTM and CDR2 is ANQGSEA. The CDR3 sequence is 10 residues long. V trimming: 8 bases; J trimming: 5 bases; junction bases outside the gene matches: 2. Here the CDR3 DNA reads TGCAGCTTCAGGGGGACTGAAGCTTTCTTT. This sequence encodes CSFRGTEAFF.

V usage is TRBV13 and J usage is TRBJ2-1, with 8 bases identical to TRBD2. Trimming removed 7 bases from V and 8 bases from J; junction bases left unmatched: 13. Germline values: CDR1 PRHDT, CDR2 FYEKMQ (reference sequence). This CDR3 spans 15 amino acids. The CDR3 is CASTSFSGAAHEQFF. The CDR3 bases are TGTGCCAGCACCTCCTTTAGCGGGGCTGCCCATGAGCAGTTCTTC.

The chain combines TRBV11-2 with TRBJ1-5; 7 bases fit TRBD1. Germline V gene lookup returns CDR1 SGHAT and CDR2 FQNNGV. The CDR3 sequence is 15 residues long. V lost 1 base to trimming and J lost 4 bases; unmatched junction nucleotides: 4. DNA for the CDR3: TGTGCCAGCAGCTTAGTCGCACAGGGGAATCAGCCCCAGCATTTT. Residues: CASSLVAQGNQPQHF.

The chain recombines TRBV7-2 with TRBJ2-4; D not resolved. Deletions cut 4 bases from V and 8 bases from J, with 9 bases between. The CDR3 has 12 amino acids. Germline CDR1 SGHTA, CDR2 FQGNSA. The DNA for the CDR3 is TGTGCCAGCAGCTATCACGGAGACATTCAGTACTTC. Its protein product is CASSYHGDIQYF.

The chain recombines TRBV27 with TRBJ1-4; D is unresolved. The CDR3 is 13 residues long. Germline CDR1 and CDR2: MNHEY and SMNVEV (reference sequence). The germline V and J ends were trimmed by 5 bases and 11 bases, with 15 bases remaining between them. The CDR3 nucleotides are TGTGCCAGCAGTGACGGGGATCCGAGTAAACTGTTTTTT. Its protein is CASSDGDPSKLFF.

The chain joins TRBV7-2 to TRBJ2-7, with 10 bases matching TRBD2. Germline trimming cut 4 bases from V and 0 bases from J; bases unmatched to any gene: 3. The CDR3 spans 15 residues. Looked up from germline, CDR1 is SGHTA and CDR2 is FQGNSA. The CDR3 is CASSSTSGASYEQYF. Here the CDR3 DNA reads TGTGCCAGCAGCTCAACTAGCGGGGCCTCCTACGAGCAGTACTTC.

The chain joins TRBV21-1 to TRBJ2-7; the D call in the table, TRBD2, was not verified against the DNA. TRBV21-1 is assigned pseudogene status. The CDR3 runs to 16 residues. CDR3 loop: CANPGSGTPLPYEQYF. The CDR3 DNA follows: TGTGCCAACCCTGGCAGCGGGACCCCCCTCCCCTACGAGCAGTACTTC.

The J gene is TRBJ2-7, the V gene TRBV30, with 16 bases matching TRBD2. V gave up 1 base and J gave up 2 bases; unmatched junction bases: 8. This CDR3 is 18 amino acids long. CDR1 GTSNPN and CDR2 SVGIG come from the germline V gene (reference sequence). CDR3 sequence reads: CAWSAGLAGGLFTYEQYF. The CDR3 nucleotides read TGTGCCTGGAGTGCGGGACTAGCGGGAGGGCTTTTCACCTACGAGCAGTACTTC.

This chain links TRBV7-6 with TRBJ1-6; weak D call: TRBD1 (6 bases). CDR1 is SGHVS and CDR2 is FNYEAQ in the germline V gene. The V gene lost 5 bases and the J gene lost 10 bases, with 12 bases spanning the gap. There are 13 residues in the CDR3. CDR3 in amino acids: CASSLIRGSPLHF. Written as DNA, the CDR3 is TGTGCCAGCAGCCTTATAAGGGGGTCACCCCTCCACTTT.

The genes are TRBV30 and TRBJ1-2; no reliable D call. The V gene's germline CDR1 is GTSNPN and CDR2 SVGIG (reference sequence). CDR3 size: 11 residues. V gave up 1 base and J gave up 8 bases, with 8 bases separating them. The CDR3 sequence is CAWSEGSGYTF. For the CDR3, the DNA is TGTGCCTGGAGTGAAGGTAGCGGCTACACCTTC. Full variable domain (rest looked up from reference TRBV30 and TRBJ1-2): SQTIHQWPATLVQPVGSPLSLECTVEGTSNPNLYWYRQAAGRGLQLLFYSVGIGQISSEVPQNLSASRPQDRQFILSSKKLLLSDSGFYLCAWSEGSGYTFGSGTRLTVV.

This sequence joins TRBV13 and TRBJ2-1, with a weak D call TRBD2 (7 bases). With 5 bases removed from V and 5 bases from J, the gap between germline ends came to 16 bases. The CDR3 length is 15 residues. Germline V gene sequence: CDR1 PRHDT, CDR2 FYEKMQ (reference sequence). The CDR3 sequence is CASSQEGGGNNEQFF. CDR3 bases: TGTGCCAGCAGCCAGGAAGGGGGAGGGAACAATGAGCAGTTCTTC.

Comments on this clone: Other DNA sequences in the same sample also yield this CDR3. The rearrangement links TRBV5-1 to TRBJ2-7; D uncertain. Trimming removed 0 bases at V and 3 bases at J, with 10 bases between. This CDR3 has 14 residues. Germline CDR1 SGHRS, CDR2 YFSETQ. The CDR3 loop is CASSLDPGYYEQYF. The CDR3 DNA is TGCGCCAGCAGCTTGGATCCAGGCTACTACGAGCAGTACTTC. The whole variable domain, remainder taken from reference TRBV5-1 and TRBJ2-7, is KAGVTQTPRYLIKTRGQQVTLSCSPISGHRSVSWYQQTPGQGLQFLFEYFSETQRNKGNFPGRFSGRQFSNSRSEMNVSTLELGDSALYLCASSLDPGYYEQYFGPGTRLTVT.

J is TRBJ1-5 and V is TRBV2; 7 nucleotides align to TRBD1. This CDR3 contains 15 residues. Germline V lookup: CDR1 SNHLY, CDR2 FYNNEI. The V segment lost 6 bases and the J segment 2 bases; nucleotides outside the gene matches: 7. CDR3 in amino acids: CASRVQGTGNQPQHF. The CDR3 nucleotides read TGTGCCAGCAGAGTACAGGGGACCGGCAATCAGCCCCAGCATTTT. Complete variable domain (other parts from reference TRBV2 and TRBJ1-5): EPEVTQTPSHQVTQMGQEVILRCVPISNHLYFYWYRQILGQKVEFLVSFYNNEISEKSEIFDDQFSVERPDGSNFTLKIRSTKLEDSAMYFCASRVQGTGNQPQHFGDGTRLSIL.